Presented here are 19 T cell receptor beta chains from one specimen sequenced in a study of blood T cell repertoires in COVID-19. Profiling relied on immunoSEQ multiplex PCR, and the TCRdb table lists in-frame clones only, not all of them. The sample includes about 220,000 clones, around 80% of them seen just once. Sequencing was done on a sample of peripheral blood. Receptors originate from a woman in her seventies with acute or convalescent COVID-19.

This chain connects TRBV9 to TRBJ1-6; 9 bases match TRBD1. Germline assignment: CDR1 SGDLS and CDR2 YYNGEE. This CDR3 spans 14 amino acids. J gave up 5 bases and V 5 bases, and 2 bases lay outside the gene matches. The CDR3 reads CASRGQGNNSPLHF. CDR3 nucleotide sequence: TGTGCCAGCAGGGGACAGGGAAATAATTCACCCCTCCACTTT.

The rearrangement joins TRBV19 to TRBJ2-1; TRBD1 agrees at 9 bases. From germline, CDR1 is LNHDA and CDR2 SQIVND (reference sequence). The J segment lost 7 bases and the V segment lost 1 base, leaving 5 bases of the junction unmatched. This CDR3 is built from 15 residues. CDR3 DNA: TGTGCCAGTAGTATAGGGGGACAGGGCCGGAATGAGCAGTTCTTC. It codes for CASSIGGQGRNEQFF.

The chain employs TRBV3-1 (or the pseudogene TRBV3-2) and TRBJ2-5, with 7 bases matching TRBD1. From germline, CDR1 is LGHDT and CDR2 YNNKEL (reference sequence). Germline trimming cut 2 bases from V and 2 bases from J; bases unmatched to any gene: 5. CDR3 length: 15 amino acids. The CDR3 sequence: CASSQIPGQQETQYF. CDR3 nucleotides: TGTGCCAGCAGCCAAATTCCGGGACAGCAAGAGACCCAGTACTTC.

The CDR3 here is CASSPPGRLRRDTQYF. As DNA, the CDR3 is TGTGCCAGCTCACCCCCGGGCCGCCTCAGGAGGGATACGCAGTATTTT. The chain recombines TRBV18 with TRBJ2-3; tentatively, D is TRBD2 (5 bases). This CDR3 is 16 amino acids long. The germline CDR1 and CDR2 sequences are KGHSH and LQKENI. Trimming shortened V by 3 bases and J by 6 bases, and 19 bases separated the two germline ends.

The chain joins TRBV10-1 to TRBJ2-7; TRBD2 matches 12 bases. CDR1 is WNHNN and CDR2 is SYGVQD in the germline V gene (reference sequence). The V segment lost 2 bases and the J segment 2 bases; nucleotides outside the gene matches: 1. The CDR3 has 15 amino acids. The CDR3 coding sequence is TGCGCCAGCAGTGAGAGACTAGCGGGGGCCTACGAGCAGTACTTC. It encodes CASSERLAGAYEQYF.

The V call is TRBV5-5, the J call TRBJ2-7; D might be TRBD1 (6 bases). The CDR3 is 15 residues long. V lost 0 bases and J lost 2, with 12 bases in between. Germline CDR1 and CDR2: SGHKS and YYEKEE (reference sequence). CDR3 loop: CASSLAGQSPYEQYV. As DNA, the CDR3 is TGTGCCAGCAGCTTGGCCGGACAGTCCCCCTACGAGCAGTACGTC.

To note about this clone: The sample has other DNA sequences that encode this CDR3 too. Here the CDR3 reads CASSLSSYEQYF. CDR3 nucleotides: TGTGCCAGCAGCTTATCATCCTACGAGCAGTACTTC. This chain links TRBV5-6 with TRBJ2-7; D not certain. V lost 2 bases to trimming and J lost 1 base, with 4 bases between them. The V gene's germline CDR1 is SGHDT and CDR2 YYEEEE. The CDR3 loop spans 12 amino acids.

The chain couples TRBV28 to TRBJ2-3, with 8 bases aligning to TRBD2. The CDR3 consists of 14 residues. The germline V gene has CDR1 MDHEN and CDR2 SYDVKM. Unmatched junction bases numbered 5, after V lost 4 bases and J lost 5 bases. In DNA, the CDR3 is TGTGCCAGCAGTTCCGGGGGGGCCAAAGATACGCAGTATTTT. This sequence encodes CASSSGGAKDTQYF.

CDR3 nucleotides: TGTGCCAGCAGTTACACAGACGGCGGGGCCTACGAGCAGTACGTC. Translating it yields CASSYTDGGAYEQYV. The rearrangement uses TRBV6-6 and TRBJ2-7; D is possibly TRBD2 (6 bases). CDR1 is MNHNY, CDR2 SVGAGI, per germline (reference sequence). The CDR3 is made up of 15 amino acids. Trimming stripped 2 bases from V and 2 bases from J, with 13 bases between.

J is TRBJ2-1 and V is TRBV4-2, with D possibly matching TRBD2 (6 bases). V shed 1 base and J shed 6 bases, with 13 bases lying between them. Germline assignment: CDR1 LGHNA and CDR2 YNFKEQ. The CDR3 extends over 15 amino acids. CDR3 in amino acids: CASSQGGDQGNEQFF. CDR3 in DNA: TGTGCCAGCAGCCAAGGGGGGGATCAGGGCAATGAGCAGTTCTTC.

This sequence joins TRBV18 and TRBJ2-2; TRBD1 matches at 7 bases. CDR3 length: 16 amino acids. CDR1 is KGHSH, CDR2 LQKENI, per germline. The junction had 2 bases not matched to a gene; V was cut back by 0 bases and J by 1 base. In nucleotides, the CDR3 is TGTGCCAGCTCACCACCGACAGGGAGGAACACCGGGGAGCTGTTTTTT. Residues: CASSPPTGRNTGELFF.

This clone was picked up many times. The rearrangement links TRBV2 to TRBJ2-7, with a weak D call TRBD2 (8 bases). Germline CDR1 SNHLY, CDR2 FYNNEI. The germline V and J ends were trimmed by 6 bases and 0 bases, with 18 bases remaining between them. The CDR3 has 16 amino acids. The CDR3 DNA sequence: TGTGCCAGCAGAGGGGGCTTCAGCGGGGGCTCCTACGAGCAGTACTTC. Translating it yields CASRGGFSGGSYEQYF.

CDR3 protein: CASSLVAGGLVATQYF. As DNA, the CDR3 is TGTGCCAGCAGCTTAGTAGCGGGGGGGCTGGTGGCTACGCAGTATTTT. This chain links TRBV5-4 with TRBJ2-3, with 11 bases aligning to TRBD2. V lost 2 bases to trimming and J lost 8 bases; unmatched junction nucleotides: 10. CDR3 size: 16 residues. Germline assignment: CDR1 SGHNT and CDR2 YYREEE (reference sequence).

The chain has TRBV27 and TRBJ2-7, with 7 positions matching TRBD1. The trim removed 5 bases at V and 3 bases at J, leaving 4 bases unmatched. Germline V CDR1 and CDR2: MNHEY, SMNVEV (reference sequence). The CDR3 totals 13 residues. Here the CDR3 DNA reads TGTGCCAGCAGTCCCTGGGACAGCTACGAGCAGTACTTC. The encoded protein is CASSPWDSYEQYF.

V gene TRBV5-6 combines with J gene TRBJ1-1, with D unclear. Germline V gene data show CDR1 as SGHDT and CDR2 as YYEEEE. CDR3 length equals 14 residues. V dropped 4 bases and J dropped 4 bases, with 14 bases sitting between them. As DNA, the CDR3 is TGTGCCAGCAGCCGAAGCGGTTTCGCCACTGAAGCTTTCTTT. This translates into CASSRSGFATEAFF. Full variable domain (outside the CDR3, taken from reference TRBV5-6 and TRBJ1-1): DAGVTQSPTHLIKTRGQQVTLRCSPKSGHDTVSWYQQALGQGPQFIFQYYEEEERQRGNFPDRFSGHQFPNYSSELNVNALLLGDSALYLCASSRSGFATEAFFGQGTRLTVV.

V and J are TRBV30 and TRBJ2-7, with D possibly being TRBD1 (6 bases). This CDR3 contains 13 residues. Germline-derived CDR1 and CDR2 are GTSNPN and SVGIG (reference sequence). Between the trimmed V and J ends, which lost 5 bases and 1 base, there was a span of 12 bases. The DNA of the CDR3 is TGTGCCTGGGGACAGATGACATCCTACGAGCAGTACTTC. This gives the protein CAWGQMTSYEQYF.

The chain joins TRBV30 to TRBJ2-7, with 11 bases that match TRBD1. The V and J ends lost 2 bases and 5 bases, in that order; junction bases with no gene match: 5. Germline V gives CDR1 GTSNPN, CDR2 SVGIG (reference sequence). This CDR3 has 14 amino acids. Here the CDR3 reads CAWSNGQGANEQYV. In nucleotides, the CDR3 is TGTGCCTGGAGTAATGGACAGGGGGCGAACGAGCAGTACGTC.

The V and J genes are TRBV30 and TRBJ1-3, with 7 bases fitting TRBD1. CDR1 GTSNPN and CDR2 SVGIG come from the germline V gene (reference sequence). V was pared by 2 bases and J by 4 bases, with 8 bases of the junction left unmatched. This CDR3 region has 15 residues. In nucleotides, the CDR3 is TGTGCCTGGAGTTTGACAGGGAATCTCGGAAACACCATATATTTT. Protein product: CAWSLTGNLGNTIYF.

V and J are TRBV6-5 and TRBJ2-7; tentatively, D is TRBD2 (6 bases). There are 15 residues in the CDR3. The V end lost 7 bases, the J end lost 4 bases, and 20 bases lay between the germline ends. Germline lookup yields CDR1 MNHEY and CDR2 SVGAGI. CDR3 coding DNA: TGTGCCAGCACCTATGGAGGGGCTCTTGGGTACGAGCAGTACTTC. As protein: CASTYGGALGYEQYF.